The following is a T cell receptor (beta chain) sequence with its context. Sequencing targeted TCR beta in T cells from blood (CD8+ and CD4+). The data were taken from a study of CD8 T cells in Susac syndrome. A quantity of 0.5 to 1 ug RNA underwent reverse transcription using random hexamers. MiXCR, run by TCRdb on the immunoSEQ multiplex PCR reads, gives a single entry per CDR3 protein. The sample holds about 210,000 distinct CDR3 sequences, approximately 95% seen once. Germline V lookup: CDR1 MGHDK, CDR2 SYGVNS. The CDR3 spans 14 residues. V lost 8 bases and J lost 1, with 11 bases in between. Sequenced: CD4+ T cells from PBMCs. The rearrangement uses TRBV25-1 and TRBJ2-2; D is uncertain. This sequence originates from a human donor with multiple sclerosis. In nucleotides, the CDR3 is TGTGCCAGCTCTATGCTCGGGAACACCGGGGAGCTGTTTTTT. Translation: CASSMLGNTGELFF.